The T cell receptor beta chain under discussion was sequenced for a study of OX40 agonist ivuxolimab in advanced cancers. Trimming cost V 0 bases and J 5 bases, with 8 bases left between them. From germline, CDR1 is GTSNPN and CDR2 SVGIG (reference sequence). CDR3 length: 14 residues. The method was immunoSEQ multiplex PCR; TCRdb's version includes in-frame clones alone and lacks a portion of them. The sample has about 63,000 clones, about 91% seen once. The source material was CD4+ or CD8+ T cells sorted from blood, sampled in a trial of the OX40 agonist ivuxolimab. V usage is TRBV30 and J usage is TRBJ2-6; possible D gene TRBD1, 6 bases. This TCR derives from an adult with an advanced solid tumor such as melanoma, head and neck, liver or kidney cancer. The CDR3 reads CAWSVGARANVLTF. The CDR3 DNA follows: TGTGCCTGGAGTGTGGGGGCCCGGGCCAACGTCCTGACTTTC.